Listed below are T cell receptor beta chains from one sample, sequenced in a study of response to subunit inactivated influenza vaccine. MiXCR was run by TCRdb on the RT-PCR reads, yielding one entry per CDR3 protein. The sample records approximately 490,000 distinct CDR3 sequences, 7.2% being singletons. Here the sequenced sample was PBMCs from blood, taken around 2 years after vaccination. These receptors originate from a man aged 50 to 75 who received an inactivated influenza vaccine. The CDR3 runs from the conserved cysteine through the conserved F or W. A D gene is named only where the DNA matches it firmly. Only some rows state a clone size, as once, few, many or a class for expanded clones.

TRBJ1-6 | . | . | TRBV2 | TGTGCCAGCATGATCCTTTATTCGGATTCACCCCTCCACTTT | CASMILYSDSPLHF
TRBJ1-2 | TRBD1 | . | TRBV12-3/TRBV12-4 | TGTGCCAGCAGTCGTCAGGACAGGGAATTTGATGGCTACACCTTC | CASSRQDREFDGYTF
TRBJ2-5 | . | few | TRBV20-1 | TGCAGTGGGGGGGCAGCCCCGCGGCGTGAGACCCAGTACTTC | CSGGAAPRRETQYF
TRBJ2-3 | . | many | TRBV5-1 | TGCGCCAGCAGCTTGGACGGGGCAGGGAGCACAGATACGCAGTATTTT | CASSLDGAGSTDTQYF
TRBJ2-7 | TRBD1 | . | TRBV27 | TGTGCCAGCAGTTTCCGACAGGGGGGGATGACCTACGAGCAGTACTTC | CASSFRQGGMTYEQYF
TRBJ2-7 | . | few | TRBV7-9 | TGTGCCAGCAGCCCACGGTCTGAGTCCTACGAGCAGTACTTC | CASSPRSESYEQYF
TRBJ2-7 | TRBD1 | few | TRBV28 | TGTGCCAGCAGCGAAGGGGACAGGGTTTACGAGCAGTACTTC | CASSEGDRVYEQYF
TRBJ2-3 | TRBD2 | . | TRBV20-1 | TGCAGCGCCAGCGGGAGCGGGGTAAATACGCAGTATTTT | CSASGSGVNTQYF
TRBJ1-3 | . | few | TRBV28 | TGTGCCAGCAGTTTTTCGGCCAGTACCATATATTTT | CASSFSASTIYF
TRBJ1-2 | . | many | TRBV28 | TGTGCCAGCAGCGGACAGTCCTATGGCTACACCTTC | CASSGQSYGYTF
TRBJ1-5 | TRBD1 | . | TRBV20-1 | TGCAGTGCTAGCAGGGGGCGAAGTGATCAGCCCCAGCATTTT | CSASRGRSDQPQHF
TRBJ2-1 | TRBD1 | . | TRBV9 | TGTGCCAGCAGTCAACGGACAGGATCCTACAATGAGCAGTTCTTC | CASSQRTGSYNEQFF
TRBJ2-5 | . | many | TRBV5-1 | TGCGCCAGCAGCTTACTTCAGGGGTCCGAGACCCAGTACTTC | CASSLLQGSETQYF
TRBJ1-2 | . | many | TRBV10-3 | TGTGCCATCAGTACAGGACCCCACGGCTATGGCTACACCTTC | CAISTGPHGYGYTF
TRBJ1-1 | . | . | TRBV6-1 | TGTGCCAGCAGTCATTCCCGGGCGGAGGAAGCTTTCTTT | CASSHSRAEEAFF
TRBJ2-3 | TRBD2 | few | TRBV4-1 | TGCGCCAGCAGCCAGGATGTAGCGGGGGGGCCCACAGATACGCAGTATTTT | CASSQDVAGGPTDTQYF
TRBJ2-3 | . | . | TRBV4-1 | TGCGCCAGCAGCAGTGGCCGGTCGGGAGATACGCAGTATTTT | CASSSGRSGDTQYF
TRBJ1-2 | . | few | TRBV5-5 | TGTGCCAGCAGCTTGGCCCCGGGGACCAACTATGGCTACACCTTC | CASSLAPGTNYGYTF
TRBJ1-5 | . | few | TRBV6-2/TRBV6-3 | TGTGCCAGCAAGGACAGAACTTATCAGCCCCAGCATTTT | CASKDRTYQPQHF
TRBJ2-1 | TRBD2 | few | TRBV7-2 | TGTGCCAGCTCGACACTAGCGAGCTCCTACAATGAGCAGTTCTTC | CASSTLASSYNEQFF
TRBJ2-1 | . | . | TRBV4-2 | TGTGCCAGCAGCCAAGGACAAACGAGGGATGAGCAGTTCTTC | CASSQGQTRDEQFF
TRBJ2-5 | . | . | TRBV5-1 | TGCGCCAGCAGTTTGTGGGGGGTAGGAGAGACCCAGTACTTC | CASSLWGVGETQYF
TRBJ2-1 | TRBD2 | few | TRBV7-9 | TGTGCCAGCAGCTCTTTAGCGGGCCCGGCGTACAATGAGCAGTTCTTC | CASSSLAGPAYNEQFF
TRBJ1-6 | . | . | TRBV10-3 | TGTGCCATCAGTGAACCCCAGGCGAATTCACCCCTCCACTTT | CAISEPQANSPLHF
TRBJ1-1 | TRBD1 | few | TRBV20-1 | TGCAGTGCTAGAAAGCGGGACAGCTGGAACACTGAAGCTTTCTTT | CSARKRDSWNTEAFF
TRBJ2-1 | TRBD2 | many | TRBV9 | TGTGCCAGCAGCGTAGAGTGGGCTAGCGGGGGGAATGAGCAGTTCTTC | CASSVEWASGGNEQFF
TRBJ2-7 | . | . | TRBV7-9 | TGTGCCAGCAGCTTAATCCCCGACGAGCAGTACTTC | CASSLIPDEQYF
TRBJ2-7 | TRBD1 | . | TRBV11-2 | TGTGCCAGCAGCCGATACAGGGGCGGTTCTTCCTACGAGCAGTACTTC | CASSRYRGGSSYEQYF
TRBJ2-3 | TRBD1 | . | TRBV29-1 | TGCAGCGTGATAACAGGGGTGGGAACAGATACGCAGTATTTT | CSVITGVGTDTQYF
TRBJ2-1 | . | many | TRBV7-2 | TGTGCCAGCAGCCAGTCCCACGGACTCGGTTCCTACAATGAGCAGTTCTTC | CASSQSHGLGSYNEQFF
TRBJ2-1 | TRBD1 | . | TRBV11-3 | TGTGCCAGCAGCCGAGGGACAGGAAGAAATGAGCAGTTCTTC | CASSRGTGRNEQFF
TRBJ2-2 | . | . | TRBV15 | TGTGCCACCAGCAGAGATCTAGGGGGAGGGCGATCCGGGGAGCTGTTTTTT | CATSRDLGGGRSGELFF
TRBJ1-3 | . | . | TRBV7-2 | TGTGCCAGCAGCTCATCCCGGGCCTCTGGAAACACCATATATTTT | CASSSSRASGNTIYF
TRBJ1-4 | . | . | TRBV30 | TGTGCCTGGAGTATCCCCGGGGGCAGTAGTGAAAAACTGTTTTTT | CAWSIPGGSSEKLFF
TRBJ1-1 | . | . | TRBV28 | TGTGCCAGCAGGGCCGGGCCCTCGAACACTGAAGCTTTCTTT | CASRAGPSNTEAFF
TRBJ2-3 | . | few | TRBV5-1 | TGCGCCAGCAGCTTGGACGGGGATAACACAGATACGCAGTATTTT | CASSLDGDNTDTQYF
TRBJ1-4 | . | few | TRBV20-1 | TGCAGTGCTAGTACCAGGAGGATGAATGAAAAACTGTTTTTT | CSASTRRMNEKLFF
TRBJ1-5 | . | few | TRBV5-1 | TGCGCCAGCAGACAGGGAGATGCTCAGCCCCAGCATTTT | CASRQGDAQPQHF
TRBJ1-1 | . | few | TRBV7-2 | TGTGCCAGCAGCTTAGGGCTATTAAATCGCCGAATGAACACTGAAGCTTTCTTT | CASSLGLLNRRMNTEAFF
TRBJ1-1 | TRBD1 | few | TRBV6-1 | TGTGCCAGCACCACCCCTGGCGGGACAGGGGGAGCTTTCTTT | CASTTPGGTGGAFF
TRBJ2-2 | . | . | TRBV7-9 | TGTGCCAGCAGCTTTAGTTACTTTGCGAACACCGGGGAGCTGTTTTTT | CASSFSYFANTGELFF
TRBJ2-1 | TRBD1 | . | TRBV6-1 | TGTGCCAGCAGGAGTCCGGGGACAGGCCAAAATGAGCAGTTCTTC | CASRSPGTGQNEQFF
TRBJ1-1 | . | few | TRBV20-1 | TGCAGTGCTAATACCGGGACTTATAACACTGAAGCTTTCTTT | CSANTGTYNTEAFF
TRBJ2-5 | TRBD1 | . | TRBV10-3 | TGTGCCATCAGGCCGGGACAGTCATCAGAGACCCAGTACTTC | CAIRPGQSSETQYF
TRBJ2-7 | . | . | TRBV5-1 | TGCGCCAGCAGCTTGGGACAGCCAACCTACGAGCAGTACTTC | CASSLGQPTYEQYF